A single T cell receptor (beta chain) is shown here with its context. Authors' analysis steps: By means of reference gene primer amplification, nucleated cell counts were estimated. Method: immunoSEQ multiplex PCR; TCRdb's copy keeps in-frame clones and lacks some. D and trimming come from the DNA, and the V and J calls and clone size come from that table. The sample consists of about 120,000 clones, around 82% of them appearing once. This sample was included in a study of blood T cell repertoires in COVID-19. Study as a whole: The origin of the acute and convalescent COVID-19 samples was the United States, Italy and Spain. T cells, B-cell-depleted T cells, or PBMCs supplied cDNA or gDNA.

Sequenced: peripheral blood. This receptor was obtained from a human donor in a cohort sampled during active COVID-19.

CDR3 in amino acids: CASSLVSRGGYEQYF. The CDR3 DNA follows: TGCGCCAGCAGCTTGGTTAGTCGGGGAGGTTACGAGCAGTACTTC. The chain is built from TRBV5-1 and TRBJ2-7, with a weak D call TRBD2 (6 bases). This CDR3 has 15 residues. Germline loops: CDR1 SGHRS, CDR2 YFSETQ. V was cut by 0 bases and J by 4 bases, with 14 bases left in between. Supplemented by reference TRBV5-1 and TRBJ2-7, the full variable domain reads KAGVTQTPRYLIKTRGQQVTLSCSPISGHRSVSWYQQTPGQGLQFLFEYFSETQRNKGNFPGRFSGRQFSNSRSEMNVSTLELGDSALYLCASSLVSRGGYEQYFGPGTRLTVT.